The 28 T cell receptor beta chains presented below share a single source sample, sequenced in a study of blood T cells in healthy people across ages. Combining a sample-barcoded 5' primer with a J-beta primer mix, a second PCR ran for roughly 7 to 12 cycles. TCRdb reanalysed the 5' RACE reads using MiXCR and keeps one entry per CDR3 protein. The data hold approximately 680,000 distinct CDR3 sequences, with roughly 32% observed a single time. The sequencing sample was made of blood. The receptors originated from a woman at least 80 years old in good health.

This clonotype showed up many times. The chain joins TRBV30 to TRBJ2-7; no clear D gene. CDR3 length: 11 amino acids. Trimming left V 1 base short and J 5 bases short, with 6 bases between. Germline V gives CDR1 GTSNPN, CDR2 SVGIG (reference sequence). CDR3 in amino acids: CAWSGRDEQYF. In DNA form, the CDR3 reads TGTGCCTGGAGTGGGAGAGACGAGCAGTACTTC.

This sequence joins TRBV6-2 or TRBV6-3 and TRBJ1-5; 7 positions agree with TRBD1. V trimming: 6 bases; J trimming: 5 bases; junction bases outside the gene matches: 13. Germline V gene sequence: CDR1 MNHEY, CDR2 SVGEGT. The CDR3 runs 16 residues. CDR3 sequence: CASSRQGRGSDQPQHF. The CDR3 bases are TGTGCCAGCAGCCGACAGGGAAGAGGCTCCGATCAGCCCCAGCATTTT.

This clonotype was recorded at least ten times. V gene TRBV4-2 combines with J gene TRBJ2-7, with D possibly TRBD1 on 6 matching bases. Germline values: CDR1 LGHNA, CDR2 YNFKEQ. The V end was cut by 4 bases, the J end by 0 bases, with 13 bases between. CDR3 length: 15 residues. The CDR3: CASSRVQGDSYEQYF. CDR3 bases: TGTGCCAGCAGCCGAGTACAGGGAGACTCCTACGAGCAGTACTTC.

V is TRBV7-3 and J is TRBJ1-5; D gene uncertain. Trimming took off 1 base at V and 5 bases at J, with 12 bases between the two ends. Germline V lookup: CDR1 SGHTA, CDR2 FQGTGA. The CDR3 runs to 15 residues. The CDR3 DNA sequence: TGTGCCAGCAGCTTAAATAGAGTAGGCGATCAGCCCCAGCATTTT. It is translated as CASSLNRVGDQPQHF.

This clonotype was seen repeatedly, ten times or more. V gene TRBV7-9 combines with J gene TRBJ2-7; D is possibly TRBD1 (6 bases). CDR1 SEHNR and CDR2 FQNEAQ come from the germline V gene (reference sequence). V was pared by 5 bases and J by 6 bases, with 17 bases between. The CDR3 covers 14 residues. CDR3 in DNA: TGTGCCAGCAGCATTGGGACACGCTCTGGCGAGCAGTACTTC. Translated, it gives CASSIGTRSGEQYF.

The rearrangement uses TRBV3-1 and TRBJ1-2, with D possibly being TRBD1 (5 bases). Germline CDR1 and CDR2: LGHDT and YNNKEL (reference sequence). The CDR3 extends over 16 amino acids. V dropped 7 bases and J dropped 2 bases, with 20 bases sitting between them. The CDR3 is CASTRGVGGDNYGYTF. The CDR3 DNA sequence: TGTGCCAGCACCCGGGGGGTTGGCGGTGACAACTATGGCTACACCTTC.

This clonotype was observed many times. The gene calls are TRBV4-2 and TRBJ2-5; 13 bases align to TRBD2. This CDR3 contains 16 residues. V trimming: 3 bases; J trimming: 6 bases; junction bases outside the gene matches: 7. Per germline, CDR1 LGHNA and CDR2 YNFKEQ. CDR3 loop: CASSHELAGGLKTQYF. In DNA form, the CDR3 reads TGTGCCAGCAGCCATGAACTAGCGGGGGGGCTTAAGACCCAGTACTTC.

This clonotype was seen many times. The chain recombines TRBV7-3 with TRBJ2-7; perhaps TRBD2 as D (6 bases). Germline V gene lookup returns CDR1 SGHTA and CDR2 FQGTGA. V was cut by 5 bases and J by 4 bases, with 12 bases left in between. The length of the CDR3 is 13 residues. CDR3 nucleotides: TGTGCCAGCAGCGAGGGGACTGCATACGAGCAGTACTTC. Its protein is CASSEGTAYEQYF.

This clonotype was seen ten or more times. J is TRBJ1-1 and V is TRBV7-2; D might be TRBD1 (6 bases). Germline CDR1 is SGHTA and CDR2 is FQGNSA. V lost 0 bases and J lost 12, with 20 bases in between. The CDR3 sequence is 15 residues long. CDR3 sequence: CASSLAMGRGSPTFF. The CDR3 bases are TGTGCCAGCAGCTTAGCGATGGGGAGGGGGAGTCCAACTTTCTTT.

This clonotype was found many times. CDR3 amino acids: CSAREGSSYEQYF. The DNA for the CDR3 is TGCAGTGCTAGAGAGGGCAGTTCCTACGAGCAGTACTTC. The genes are TRBV20-1 and TRBJ2-7; D call uncertain. This CDR3 is built from 13 residues. Germline CDR1 and CDR2: DFQATT and SNEGSKA (reference sequence). V dropped 0 bases and J dropped 1 base, with 7 bases sitting between them.

This chain joins TRBV20-1 and TRBJ2-5; TRBD1 aligns across 9 bases. V dropped 5 bases and J dropped 6; count of bases not matched to a gene: 4. CDR1 and CDR2 from the germline V gene are DFQATT and SNEGSKA (reference sequence). The length of the CDR3 is 12 residues. CDR3 region: CSAGTGWQTQYF. The CDR3, as DNA: TGCAGTGCTGGGACAGGGTGGCAGACCCAGTACTTC.

The chain links TRBV20-1 to TRBJ2-3; tentative D call: TRBD2 (5 bases). This CDR3 has 12 amino acids. Germline assignment: CDR1 DFQATT and CDR2 SNEGSKA (reference sequence). V was pared by 4 bases and J by 7 bases, with 12 bases between. The CDR3, as DNA: TGCAGTGCTATCTCTAGCATGTATACGCAGTATTTT. This codes for CSAISSMYTQYF.

Details on this clonotype: The junction and the germline gene differ at one end; a read error may be behind it. This chain joins TRBV5-6 and TRBJ2-5; TRBD2 might be the D (6 bases). Germline CDR1 is SGHDT and CDR2 is YYEEEE. The CDR3 has 13 residues. CDR3 coding DNA: TGTGCCGGCAGCTCAGGGACTTTAGATGAGCAGTACTTC. It codes for CAGSSGTLDEQYF. Using reference TRBV5-6 and TRBJ2-5 for the parts outside the CDR3, the full variable domain is DAGVTQSPTHLIKTRGQQVTLRCSPKSGHDTVSWYQQALGQGPQFIFQYYEEEERQRGNFPDRFSGHQFPNYSSELNVNALLLGDSALYLCAGSSGTLDEQYFGPGTRLLVL.

This clonotype came up many times. The chain uses TRBV27 and TRBJ1-2, with D unclear. CDR3 size: 13 residues. V lost 6 bases, J lost 6 bases, and 14 bases lay in between. The germline V gene has CDR1 MNHEY and CDR2 SMNVEV (reference sequence). The CDR3 nucleotides read TGTGCCAGCAGCCCGCGCCCGGAAAATGGCTACACCTTC. It specifies CASSPRPENGYTF.

This clonotype was counted at least ten times. The gene calls are TRBV11-2 and TRBJ2-5, with TRBD1 identical over 8 bases. The CDR3 covers 19 residues. V was clipped by 3 bases and J by 4 bases; unmatched bases: 19. CDR1 SGHAT and CDR2 FQNNGV come from the germline V gene. The CDR3 spells CASSFSKTGVLKLRETQYF. In DNA form, the CDR3 reads TGTGCCAGCAGCTTCTCGAAGACAGGGGTCTTGAAACTTCGAGAGACCCAGTACTTC.

This clonotype was detected ten times or more. A much more abundant neighbour one base away suggests this may be a read error. The chain employs TRBV20-1 and TRBJ2-5; 14 nucleotides line up with TRBD2. Judging by the DNA end, TRBJ2-7 fits better; the J call may be wrong. The CDR3 has 16 residues. Germline V gives CDR1 DFQATT, CDR2 SNEGSKA (reference sequence). CDR3 DNA sequence: TGCAGTGCTAGAGATAGACTAGCGGGGGGGCGGTTCGAGCAGTACTTC. Protein sequence: CSARDRLAGGRFEQYF.

This clonotype has a count of ten or more. The chain joins TRBV7-2 to TRBJ1-2; the D is unclear. CDR3 length: 15 amino acids. Trimming left V 4 bases short and J 4 bases short, with 16 bases between. The germline gives CDR1 SGHTA, CDR2 FQGNSA. CDR3 region: CASSSPEAAPYGYTF. The CDR3 bases are TGTGCCAGCAGCTCTCCCGAGGCAGCCCCCTATGGCTACACCTTC.

This clonotype was picked up many times. The V and J genes are TRBV29-1 and TRBJ1-2; 8 bases line up with TRBD1. V shed 1 base, J shed 7 bases, and the junction held 5 bases outside the gene matches. Germline V gene data show CDR1 as SQVTM and CDR2 as ANQGSEA. CDR3 length equals 13 residues. The CDR3 DNA is TGCAGCGTTGAAGCAGGGGGCCAACGTGGCTACACCTTC. Protein: CSVEAGGQRGYTF.

The J gene is TRBJ2-5, the V gene TRBV5-1, with 7 bases lining up with TRBD1. The CDR3 is made up of 13 amino acids. V was pared by 4 bases and J by 10 bases, with 10 bases of the junction left unmatched. Germline V gene lookup returns CDR1 SGHRS and CDR2 YFSETQ. This CDR3 reads CASSGPQGKDQYF. The CDR3, as DNA: TGCGCCAGCAGCGGACCACAGGGGAAGGACCAGTACTTC.

With regard to this clonotype: This may be a read error: a much more frequent sequence differs by one nucleotide. The chain couples TRBV29-1 to TRBJ2-2; either TRBD1 or TRBD2 may fit D (5 bases each). The CDR3 is 13 residues long. The germline V gene has CDR1 SQVTM and CDR2 ANQGSEA. The CDR3 DNA reads TGCAGCGTTGATCAGGGTTACACCGGGGAGCGGTTTTTT. It is translated as CSVDQGYTGERFF.

This clonotype occurred once. This chain links TRBV7-2 with TRBJ2-4, with 9 bases matching TRBD2. TRBJ2-7 explains the end of the DNA better; the J call may be wrong. The CDR3 spans 15 residues. Germline-derived CDR1 and CDR2 are SGHTA and FQGNSA. The DNA for the CDR3 is TGTGCCAGCAGCGTAAGTGCGGGGGGGGTCTACGAGCAGTACTTC. Translating gives CASSVSAGGVYEQYF.

This clonotype has just a few counts. One base away lies a much larger clone, so this may be a sequencing read error. The J gene is TRBJ2-5, the V gene TRBV13; TRBD2 matches at 14 bases. Germline trimming cut 5 bases from V and 11 bases from J; bases unmatched to any gene: 10. The CDR3 length is 15 residues. Germline values: CDR1 PRHDT, CDR2 FYEKMQ (reference sequence). CDR3: CASSRGTSGGGGQYF. The CDR3 DNA reads TGTGCCAGCAGCCGGGGGACTAGCGGGGGCGGTGGACAGTACTTC.

On this clonotype itself: A much larger clonotype is one base distant, so this may be a read error. The chain is built from TRBV11-3 and TRBJ2-7; 10 bases fit TRBD1. The J call is uncertain, as TRBJ2-4 better fits the DNA end. This CDR3 contains 14 residues. Germline CDR1 is SGHNT and CDR2 is YENEEA. CDR3 residues: CASSRGQGTYIQYF. CDR3 sequence (DNA): TGTGCCAGCAGCCGGGGACAGGGGACGTACATTCAGTACTTC.

For this clonotype: The junction departs from germline at one end; a sequencing error may be responsible. This chain connects TRBV7-2 to TRBJ2-7, with D perhaps TRBD1 (5 bases). Germline V CDR1 and CDR2: SGHTA, FQGNSA. CDR3 length equals 15 residues. The CDR3 DNA reads TGTGTCAGCAGCGTAACAGGCACCGCGGCCTACGAGCAGTACTTC. Its protein product is CVSSVTGTAAYEQYF.

Note on this clonotype: Possible read error: a much larger clone is one base away. This sequence joins TRBV20-1 and TRBJ2-3, with 8 bases aligning to TRBD2. Germline assignment: CDR1 DFQATT and CDR2 SNEGSKA (reference sequence). This CDR3 contains 12 residues. The CDR3, as DNA: TGCGGTGCTACGACTAGCGAAGATACGCAGTATTTT. Translation: CGATTSEDTQYF.

This clonotype was recorded many times. The V and J genes are TRBV6-1 and TRBJ2-7; TRBD1 aligns across 10 bases. This CDR3 contains 14 residues. Germline CDR1 MNHNS, CDR2 SASEGT. With 6 bases clipped from V and 4 bases from J, the junction kept 6 bases outside the gene matches. CDR3 DNA: TGTGCCAGCAGGCAGACAGGGGGCTATTACGAGCAGTACTTC. Translated: CASRQTGGYYEQYF.

This clonotype was seen at least ten times. The genes are TRBV29-1 and TRBJ2-1, with 11 bases aligning to TRBD2. This CDR3 has 15 amino acids. Germline V gives CDR1 SQVTM, CDR2 ANQGSEA. With V trimmed by 7 bases and J by 4 bases, 9 bases remained unmatched. CDR3 amino acids: CSASVLAGAYNEQFF. The CDR3, as DNA: TGCAGCGCCTCCGTACTAGCGGGGGCATACAATGAGCAGTTCTTC.

This clonotype was recorded many times. This chain joins TRBV4-2 and TRBJ2-5; 9 bases align to TRBD2. The CDR3 totals 16 residues. Germline values: CDR1 LGHNA, CDR2 YNFKEQ. The V segment lost 1 base and the J segment 5 bases; nucleotides outside the gene matches: 8. CDR3: CASSQAGAGGTETQYF. The CDR3 nucleotides read TGTGCCAGCAGCCAAGCTGGGGCGGGGGGGACGGAGACCCAGTACTTC.